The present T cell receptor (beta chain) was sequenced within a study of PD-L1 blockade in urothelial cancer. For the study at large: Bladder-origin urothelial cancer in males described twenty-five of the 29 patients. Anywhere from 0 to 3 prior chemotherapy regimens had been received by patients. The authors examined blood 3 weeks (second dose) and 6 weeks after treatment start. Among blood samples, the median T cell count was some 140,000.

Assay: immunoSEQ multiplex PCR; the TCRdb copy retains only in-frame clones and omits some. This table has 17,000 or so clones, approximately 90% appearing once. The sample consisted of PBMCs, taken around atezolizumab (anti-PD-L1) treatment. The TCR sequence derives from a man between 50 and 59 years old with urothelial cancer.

CDR3 coding DNA: TGTGCCAGCAGCTCGGGAGGGGGTATCCAAGAGACCCAGTACTTC. Amino acid sequence: CASSSGGGIQETQYF. The chain is built from TRBV5-6 and TRBJ2-5; 8 positions match TRBD2. The CDR3 is 15 residues long. CDR1 is SGHDT and CDR2 is YYEEEE in the germline V gene. V lost 3 bases, J lost 1 base, and 5 bases stayed unmatched.